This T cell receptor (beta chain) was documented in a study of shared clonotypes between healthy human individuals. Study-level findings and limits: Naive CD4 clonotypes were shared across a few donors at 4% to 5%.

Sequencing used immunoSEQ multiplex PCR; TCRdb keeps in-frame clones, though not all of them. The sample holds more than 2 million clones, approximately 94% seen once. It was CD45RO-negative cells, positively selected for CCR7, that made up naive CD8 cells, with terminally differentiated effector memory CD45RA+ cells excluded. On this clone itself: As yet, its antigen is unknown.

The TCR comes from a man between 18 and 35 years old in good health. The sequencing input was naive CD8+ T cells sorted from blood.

As DNA, the CDR3 is TGTGCCAGCAGCGAACAGGCTTATAATGAAAAACTGTTTTTT. Translating gives CASSEQAYNEKLFF. The rearrangement uses TRBV6-5 and TRBJ1-4; perhaps TRBD1 as D (5 bases). The CDR3 has 14 amino acids. V was pared by 6 bases and J by 4 bases, with 12 bases between. Germline CDR1 and CDR2: MNHEY and SVGAGI.